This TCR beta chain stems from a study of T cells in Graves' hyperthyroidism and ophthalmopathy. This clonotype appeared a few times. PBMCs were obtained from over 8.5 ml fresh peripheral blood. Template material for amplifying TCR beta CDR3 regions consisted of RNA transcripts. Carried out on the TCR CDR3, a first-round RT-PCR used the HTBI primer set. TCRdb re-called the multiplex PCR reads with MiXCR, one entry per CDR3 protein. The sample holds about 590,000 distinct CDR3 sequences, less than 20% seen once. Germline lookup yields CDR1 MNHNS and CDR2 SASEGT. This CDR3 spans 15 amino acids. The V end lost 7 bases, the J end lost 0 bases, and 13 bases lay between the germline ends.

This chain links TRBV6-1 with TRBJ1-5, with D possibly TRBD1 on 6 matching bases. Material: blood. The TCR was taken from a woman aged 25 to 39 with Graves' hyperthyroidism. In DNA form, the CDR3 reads TGTGCCAGCAACGGACAGCCATATAGCAATCAGCCCCAGCATTTT. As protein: CASNGQPYSNQPQHF.